Presented here are 28 T cell receptor beta chains from one specimen sequenced in a study of T cell repertoires in ileal Crohn's disease. Using immunoSEQ multiplex PCR, the repertoire was profiled, and TCRdb retains in-frame clones only, with some absent. This sample has around 17,000 clones, with approximately 86% found just once. The sequenced material came from ileal tissue. These receptors came from an adult with Crohn's disease.

This sequence joins TRBV6-1 and TRBJ2-7, with a possible D match to TRBD2 (7 bases). Trimming left V 6 bases short and J 0 bases short, with 12 bases between. The CDR3 consists of 14 residues. Germline-derived CDR1 and CDR2 are MNHNS and SASEGT. The CDR3 DNA sequence: TGTGCCAGCAGGAGGGGGAGGGACTCCTACGAGCAGTACTTC. It is translated as CASRRGRDSYEQYF.

The chain recombines TRBV6-5 with TRBJ2-7; maybe TRBD1 (6 bases). This CDR3 is 12 amino acids long. Trimming pared 6 bases from V and 6 bases from J, leaving 12 bases between. CDR1 and CDR2 (germline): MNHEY, SVGAGI. The CDR3 coding sequence is TGTGCCAGCAGGAACAGGGTTCGCGAGCAGTACTTC. Translating gives CASRNRVREQYF.

The count of this clone is one. CDR3 DNA sequence: TGCAGCGCCTCGGGACAGGCAAACACCATATATTTT. Its translation: CSASGQANTIYF. The chain joins TRBV29-1 to TRBJ1-3; 8 positions match TRBD1. Germline trimming cut 7 bases from V and 6 bases from J; bases unmatched to any gene: 5. Germline V gene lookup returns CDR1 SQVTM and CDR2 ANQGSEA. This CDR3 contains 12 residues. The variable domain in full, completed from reference TRBV29-1 and TRBJ1-3, reads SAVISQKPSRDICQRGTSLTIQCQVDSQVTMMFWYRQQPGQSLTLIATANQGSEATYESGFVIDKFPISRPNLTFSTLTVSNMSPEDSSIYLCSASGQANTIYFGEGSWLTVV.

V gene TRBV6-6 combines with J gene TRBJ2-7; 8 positions agree with TRBD1. Germline V CDR1 and CDR2: MNHNY, SVGAGI (reference sequence). With V trimmed by 6 bases and J by 2 bases, 9 bases remained unmatched. The CDR3 loop spans 15 amino acids. The CDR3 loop is CASRSQTGVPYEQYF. The CDR3 nucleotides are TGTGCCAGCAGGTCCCAGACAGGGGTGCCCTACGAGCAGTACTTC.

The rearrangement uses TRBV15 and TRBJ2-1; a possible D gene is TRBD1 (5 bases). V lost 2 bases to trimming and J lost 7 bases, with 15 bases between them. This CDR3 comprises 15 residues. The germline V gene has CDR1 LNHNV and CDR2 YYDKDF (reference sequence). The CDR3 bases are TGTGCCACCAGCAGACTTCTTGGGGCGCGAAATGAGCAGTTCTTC. Protein sequence: CATSRLLGARNEQFF.

Of note for this clone: This CDR3 is also generated by other DNA sequences in the sample. The chain couples TRBV5-1 to TRBJ2-2; D might be TRBD2 (5 bases). Trimming removed 0 bases at V and 0 bases at J, with 6 bases between. CDR1 is SGHRS and CDR2 is YFSETQ in the germline V gene. This CDR3 contains 15 residues. Here the CDR3 reads CASSLGGTNTGELFF. In nucleotides, the CDR3 is TGCGCCAGCAGCTTGGGAGGGACGAACACCGGGGAGCTGTTTTTT.

This clone was recorded only once. V and J are TRBV29-1 and TRBJ2-7; 7 nucleotides line up with TRBD1. V dropped 7 bases and J dropped 1; count of bases not matched to a gene: 4. The germline V gene has CDR1 SQVTM and CDR2 ANQGSEA. The length of the CDR3 is 12 residues. The CDR3 DNA follows: TGCAGCGCACAGGGGCCTTCCTACGAGCAGTACTTC. It translates to CSAQGPSYEQYF.

This chain links TRBV7-3 with TRBJ2-7; D might be TRBD2 (7 bases). Trimming removed 0 bases at V and 0 bases at J, with 15 bases between. The length of the CDR3 is 17 residues. Germline CDR1 and CDR2: SGHTA and FQGTGA. For the CDR3, the DNA is TGTGCCAGCAGCTTAACGGGGGGGGGCGCGAGCTCCTACGAGCAGTACTTC. Residues: CASSLTGGGASSYEQYF.

Only one count was recorded for this clone. The J gene is TRBJ1-5, the V gene TRBV5-4, with no clear D. In germline, CDR1 is SGHNT, CDR2 YYREEE (reference sequence). V was pared by 3 bases and J by 1 base, with 8 bases between. CDR3 size: 14 residues. CDR3 nucleotides: TGTGCCAGCAGCTCCCGAGGAAGCAATCAGCCCCAGCATTTT. Its translation is CASSSRGSNQPQHF.

The rearrangement links TRBV5-1 to TRBJ1-3; the D is unclear. The ends were cut back, 5 bases at V and 7 bases at J, with 13 bases in the middle. The V gene's germline CDR1 is SGHRS and CDR2 YFSETQ. There are 13 residues in the CDR3. CDR3 region: CASRTGVGNTIYF. Written as DNA, the CDR3 is TGCGCCAGCAGGACCGGGGTAGGGAACACCATATATTTT.

The J gene is TRBJ2-7, the V gene TRBV7-8; D ambiguous. Germline CDR1 and CDR2: SGHVS and FQNEAQ. The CDR3 length is 14 residues. The V gene lost 2 bases and the J gene lost 2 bases, with 10 bases spanning the gap. CDR3 loop: CASSLSRGTYEQYF. The CDR3 nucleotides are TGTGCCAGCAGCTTATCACGCGGAACCTACGAGCAGTACTTC.

This clone turned up a few times. This rearrangement joins TRBV19 to TRBJ2-1; 10 nucleotides line up with TRBD2. The CDR3 is made up of 16 amino acids. After removal of 5 bases from V and 8 bases from J, the junction contained 12 bases not matched to a gene. From germline, CDR1 is LNHDA and CDR2 SQIVND (reference sequence). Here the CDR3 reads CASSAQREGLEDEQFF. CDR3 sequence (DNA): TGTGCCAGTAGTGCCCAGCGGGAGGGTCTTGAGGATGAGCAGTTCTTC.

V and J are TRBV27 and TRBJ2-5; 13 nucleotides line up with TRBD2. This CDR3 has 15 residues. J gave up 2 bases and V 5 bases, and 2 bases lay outside the gene matches. Germline V gene lookup returns CDR1 MNHEY and CDR2 SMNVEV (reference sequence). Here the CDR3 reads CASSTSGRGQETQYF. The CDR3, as DNA: TGTGCCAGCAGTACTAGCGGGAGGGGACAAGAGACCCAGTACTTC.

This chain joins TRBV7-3 and TRBJ2-1; D is possibly TRBD2 (6 bases). This CDR3 is 15 amino acids long. The V end was cut by 4 bases, the J end by 0 bases, with 10 bases between. Germline CDR1 is SGHTA and CDR2 is FQGTGA. CDR3 in DNA: TGTGCCAGCAGCTCCCCCGGGGGCTCCTACAATGAGCAGTTCTTC. Amino acids: CASSSPGGSYNEQFF.

The V call is TRBV15, the J call TRBJ2-1; 7 bases map to TRBD2. Germline lookup yields CDR1 LNHNV and CDR2 YYDKDF (reference sequence). There are 14 residues in the CDR3. Trimming took 5 bases from V and 4 from J; bases not matched to a gene: 5. Here the CDR3 reads CATSSRTSYNEQFF. The DNA of the CDR3 is TGTGCCACCAGCTCCAGGACTAGTTACAATGAGCAGTTCTTC.

The V call is TRBV19, the J call TRBJ2-1, with 10 bases identical to TRBD1. V shed 5 bases, J shed 9 bases, and the junction held 10 bases outside the gene matches. Germline assignment: CDR1 LNHDA and CDR2 SQIVND (reference sequence). This CDR3 comprises 15 residues. The CDR3 nucleotides read TGTGCCAGTAGTCCAGGGACAGGGGTTGCGGTTGAGCAGTTCTTC. Its protein product is CASSPGTGVAVEQFF.

The rearrangement joins TRBV6-1 to TRBJ2-3; TRBD2 agrees at 7 bases. J gave up 0 bases and V 2 bases, and 2 bases lay outside the gene matches. Germline CDR1 MNHNS, CDR2 SASEGT. The CDR3 runs 15 residues. The CDR3 reads CASSEISGSTDTQYF. Written as DNA, the CDR3 is TGTGCCAGCAGTGAAATTAGCGGGAGCACAGATACGCAGTATTTT.

V usage is TRBV18 and J usage is TRBJ2-7; 12 bases are shared with TRBD2. V lost 4 bases to trimming and J lost 1 base; unmatched junction nucleotides: 2. The CDR3 spans 15 residues. In germline, CDR1 is KGHSH, CDR2 LQKENI. The CDR3 DNA sequence: TGTGCCAGCTCACGGACTAGCGGGACTTCCTACGAGCAGTACTTC. This codes for CASSRTSGTSYEQYF.

The rearrangement links TRBV11-2 to TRBJ2-7; D is uncertain. This CDR3 region has 11 residues. Germline CDR1 and CDR2: SGHAT and FQNNGV. V lost 5 bases and J 5 bases, leaving 7 bases between the germline ends. DNA for the CDR3: TGTGCCAGCAGCGTTAGCCACGAGCAGTACTTC. Translated: CASSVSHEQYF.

The chain couples TRBV7-9 to TRBJ2-5; 8 positions match TRBD2. J was trimmed by 1 base and V by 5 bases; bases with no gene match: 6. The germline CDR1 and CDR2 sequences are SEHNR and FQNEAQ (reference sequence). The CDR3 consists of 15 residues. This CDR3 reads CASSLPLAAQETQYF. CDR3 coding DNA: TGTGCCAGCAGCCTTCCACTAGCGGCCCAAGAGACCCAGTACTTC.

V usage is TRBV29-1 and J usage is TRBJ1-2, with D possibly TRBD1 on 6 matching bases. Per the germline V gene, CDR1 is SQVTM and CDR2 is ANQGSEA. Deletions cut 6 bases from V and 8 bases from J, with 10 bases between. The CDR3 covers 10 residues. CDR3 bases: TGCAGCGTAGGCGACAGGGGCTACACCTTC. It encodes CSVGDRGYTF.

The V and J genes are TRBV7-2 and TRBJ1-2; 7 nucleotides align to TRBD1. Trimming cost V 2 bases and J 5 bases; bases outside gene matches: 5. Germline values: CDR1 SGHTA, CDR2 FQGNSA. This CDR3 region has 14 residues. The CDR3 region has the DNA TGTGCCAGCAGCTTACCGGGACAGTGGTATGGCTACACCTTC. Translating it yields CASSLPGQWYGYTF.

The chain recombines TRBV19 with TRBJ1-1, with TRBD1 matching over 7 bases. CDR1 LNHDA and CDR2 SQIVND come from the germline V gene (reference sequence). V dropped 4 bases and J dropped 4; count of bases not matched to a gene: 9. CDR3 length: 15 residues. CDR3 amino acids: CASSTRDSRGTEAFF. The CDR3 bases are TGTGCCAGTAGTACCCGGGACAGTCGGGGCACTGAAGCTTTCTTT.

The V call is TRBV7-9, the J call TRBJ2-3; no definite D call. Trimming shortened V by 1 base and J by 3 bases, and 8 bases separated the two germline ends. The CDR3 has 14 amino acids. The germline V gene encodes CDR1 SEHNR and CDR2 FQNEAQ (reference sequence). The CDR3: CASSLVSETDTQYF. The CDR3 DNA follows: TGTGCCAGCAGCTTAGTGTCGGAGACAGATACGCAGTATTTT.

V is TRBV6-5 and J is TRBJ1-2; D is perhaps TRBD1 (6 bases). With 2 bases removed from V and 4 bases from J, the gap between germline ends came to 17 bases. From germline, CDR1 is MNHEY and CDR2 SVGAGI. The CDR3 loop spans 16 amino acids. CDR3 bases: TGTGCCAGCAGTTACACAGGGCTCACGGGGGGCTATGGCTACACCTTC. Translated: CASSYTGLTGGYGYTF.

This chain uses TRBV18 with TRBJ1-2, with TRBD1 matching 8 bases. The V segment lost 3 bases and the J segment 0 bases; nucleotides outside the gene matches: 3. This CDR3 comprises 15 residues. Per the germline V gene, CDR1 is KGHSH and CDR2 is LQKENI. CDR3 in amino acids: CASSPRGQANYGYTF. The CDR3 DNA sequence: TGTGCCAGCTCACCCCGGGGACAGGCTAACTATGGCTACACCTTC. Looking up the rest from reference TRBV18 and TRBJ1-2 gives the full variable domain: NAGVMQNPRHLVRRRGQEARLRCSPMKGHSHVYWYRQLPEEGLKFMVYLQKENIIDESGMPKERFSAEFPKEGPSILRIQQVVRGDSAAYFCASSPRGQANYGYTFGSGTRLTVV.

CDR3 protein: CASSAFTGTVYEQYF. As DNA, the CDR3 is TGTGCCAGCAGCGCTTTTACCGGGACAGTCTACGAGCAGTACTTC. This sequence joins TRBV2 and TRBJ2-7; 7 bases fit TRBD1. Germline-derived CDR1 and CDR2 are SNHLY and FYNNEI. CDR3 length equals 15 residues. J lost 3 bases, V lost 6 bases, and 11 bases had no gene match.

The chain has TRBV27 and TRBJ2-7, with D possibly being TRBD1 (5 bases). Germline V gives CDR1 MNHEY, CDR2 SMNVEV (reference sequence). The CDR3 runs 14 residues. V was trimmed by 6 bases and J by 5 bases, leaving 17 bases between them. CDR3 sequence reads: CASSPDILPNEQYF. In nucleotides, the CDR3 is TGTGCCAGCAGCCCGGACATACTACCAAACGAGCAGTACTTC.